This is a list of T cell receptor beta chains from one sample in a study of blood T cells in healthy people across ages. TCRdb itself ran the 5' RACE reads through MiXCR, one entry per CDR3 protein. This table holds 1.5 million to 2 million distinct CDR3 sequences, roughly 27% found once. The sequenced sample was blood. The receptors were gathered from a woman aged 30 to 39 in good health. CDR3s include the opening cysteine and the closing phenylalanine or tryptophan. D genes are given only for firm matches. Rows give clone size only sometimes, using once, few, many, or a class for an expanded clone.

TRBV20-1	TRBJ2-1	few	-	TGCAGTGCTAGAGGGCAGGGAAGTTGGAATGAGCAGTTCTTC	CSARGQGSWNEQFF
TRBV10-3	TRBJ2-3	many	-	TGTGCCATCAGTGAGTTGGGAGATACGCAGTATTTT	CAISELGDTQYF
TRBV7-9	TRBJ1-4	-	-	TGTGCCAGCAGCAGCGAGGTCCAAAAACTGTTTTTT	CASSSEVQKLFF
TRBV10-3	TRBJ2-5	many	-	TGTGCCATCAGTGAGTCGAAGGGGGGAGAGACCCAGTACTTC	CAISESKGGETQYF
TRBV6-2/TRBV6-3	TRBJ2-5	many	TRBD1	TGTGCCAGCACCAGGACAGGGGGGATAGAAGAAGAGACCCAGTACTTC	CASTRTGGIEEETQYF
TRBV28	TRBJ1-2	few	-	TGTGCCAGCAGTTTACGTACCCCAGGCGGCTACACCTTC	CASSLRTPGGYTF
TRBV7-8	TRBJ1-4	few	-	TGTGCCAGCAGCTTATCCTGGACCGGGATCTATGAAAAACTGTTTTTT	CASSLSWTGIYEKLFF
TRBV3-1	TRBJ2-4	few	-	TGTGCCAGCAGCCGCCGGTCGGGGGTAGCCAAAAACATTCAGTACTTC	CASSRRSGVAKNIQYF
TRBV7-9	TRBJ1-1	few	TRBD1	TGTGCCAGCAGCTCAGGGACAGGGAAGGACCACCTTGAAGCTTTCTTT	CASSSGTGKDHLEAFF
TRBV5-1	TRBJ1-5	few	TRBD1	TGCGCCAGCAGCTTGACGACAGGGGACGAACAGCCCCAGCATTTT	CASSLTTGDEQPQHF
TRBV5-1	TRBJ2-7	many	TRBD1	TGCGCCAGCAACGGACAGGATGGGACCTACGAGCAGTACTTC	CASNGQDGTYEQYF
TRBV6-5	TRBJ2-3	few	TRBD2	TGTGCCAGCAGCCTCACTAGCGGGAGCGTAGTAGATACGCAGTATTTT	CASSLTSGSVVDTQYF
TRBV28	TRBJ1-2	once	-	TGTGCCAGCAGTCCGGGGACGATCTTAGACTATGGCTACACCTTC	CASSPGTILDYGYTF
TRBV29-1	TRBJ2-1	few	-	TGCAGCGTTACGGGCAATGAGCAGTTCTTC	CSVTGNEQFF
TRBV20-1	TRBJ2-7	many	-	TGCAGTGCTTCCCACTCGGGACTCTCCTACGAGCAGTACTTC	CSASHSGLSYEQYF
TRBV5-1	TRBJ2-2	-	-	TGCGCCAGCAGCTTGTCCGGGGCAGGGACCGGGGAGCTGTTTTTT	CASSLSGAGTGELFF
TRBV6-1	TRBJ1-5	-	-	TGTGCCAGTCTCCTCTCACGTAATCAGCCCCAGCATTTT	CASLLSRNQPQHF
TRBV6-5	TRBJ2-7	-	-	TGTGCCAGCAGTTACTATCAGCAGGGCGGTGAGCAGTACTTC	CASSYYQQGGEQYF
TRBV5-1	TRBJ2-6	many	-	TGCGCCAGCAGCTTGTTAACAGGGTCCGGGGCCAACGTCCTGACTTTC	CASSLLTGSGANVLTF
TRBV29-1	TRBJ2-2	once	TRBD1	TGCAGCGGGGGACAGGGAGCCGGGGAGCTGTTTTTT	CSGGQGAGELFF
TRBV7-2	TRBJ2-1	-	-	TGTGCCAGCAGCTTAGAGCTTGGGCCGCCGGGTAATGAGCAGTTCTTC	CASSLELGPPGNEQFF
TRBV4-3	TRBJ2-4	few	-	TGCGCCAGCAGCCAAGAAGGGGGGGCCAAAAACATTCAGTACTTC	CASSQEGGAKNIQYF
TRBV12-3/TRBV12-4	TRBJ1-5	-	-	TGTGCCAGCAGTACCGGGCCGAGACAGACACAGCCCCAGCATTTT	CASSTGPRQTQPQHF
TRBV2	TRBJ1-6	-	-	TGTGCCAGCAGTTCCGACACGTCTCGGGATTCACCCCCCCACTTT	CASSSDTSRDSPPHF
TRBV4-1	TRBJ1-1	few	TRBD1	TGCGCCAGCAGCCAAGATCGGGCAGGGGGCAACACTGAAGCTTTCTTT	CASSQDRAGGNTEAFF
TRBV19	TRBJ1-5	few	-	TGTGCCAGTAGGGACCCGGACGGAGGGGGCAATCAGCCCCAGCATTTT	CASRDPDGGGNQPQHF
TRBV4-1	TRBJ2-5	few	-	TGCGCCAGCAGCCAACCTGTCCGGGACCGCGGCACCCAGTACTTC	CASSQPVRDRGTQYF
TRBV27	TRBJ1-5	-	-	TGTGTCAGCAGTGCGGACATGCTCCAGCCCCAGCATTTT	CVSSADMLQPQHF
TRBV5-1	TRBJ2-3	-	TRBD2	TGCGCCAGCAGCTTGGAAGTGGGGGGGAGCACAGATACGCAGTATTTT	CASSLEVGGSTDTQYF
TRBV28	TRBJ1-2	few	TRBD1	TGTGCCAGCAGTCCTCTCCCAGGGCAGGGGGCGAACTATGGCTACACCTTC	CASSPLPGQGANYGYTF
TRBV7-9	TRBJ1-2	-	-	TGTGCCAGCAGCTTAGCGTGGAGGGAGGACTATGGCTACACCTTC	CASSLAWREDYGYTF
TRBV7-2	TRBJ2-1	-	TRBD2	TGTGCCAGCAGCTTTCCCGTAGCGGCGGGAGGTGCTAATGAGCAGTTCTTC	CASSFPVAAGGANEQFF
TRBV20-1	TRBJ2-7	many	-	TGCAGTGCTAAGGAAGCTCGCTCCTACGAGCAGTACTTC	CSAKEARSYEQYF
TRBV10-1	TRBJ2-2	few	-	TGCGCCAGCAGAAGCAACAGGGCAGGTTACGCCGGGGAGCTGTTTTTT	CASRSNRAGYAGELFF
TRBV10-3	TRBJ1-1	-	TRBD1	TGTGCCATCAGTGATGACAGGGGGAACACTGAAGTTTTCTTT	CAISDDRGNTEVFF
TRBV2	TRBJ2-3	-	-	TGTGCCGGCAGTGAGGCCCAGGGGGGAGCAGATACGCAGTATTTT	CAGSEAQGGADTQYF
TRBV5-6	TRBJ2-7	few	-	TGTGCCAGCAGCGGATATCGGGCAGGCGTCTCCTACGAGCAGTACTTC	CASSGYRAGVSYEQYF
TRBV12-3/TRBV12-4	TRBJ2-1	few	-	TGTGCCAGCAGAGCCAGGGATCTCGTCTACAATGAGCAGTTCTTC	CASRARDLVYNEQFF
TRBV12-3/TRBV12-4	TRBJ2-5	-	-	TGTGCCAGCAGCCGTCTGAACGGGCTTGAGACCCAGTACTTC	CASSRLNGLETQYF
TRBV20-1	TRBJ2-3	-	TRBD2	TGCAGTGCCGAACTAGCGGGAGCAGATACGCAGTATTTT	CSAELAGADTQYF
TRBV10-3	TRBJ2-3	few	-	TGTGCCACCGGATCGCGCACAGATTCGCAGTATTTT	CATGSRTDSQYF
TRBV25-1	TRBJ2-1	-	TRBD2	TGTGCCAGCAGCCGGAGTGCGGGGGATGAGCAGTTCTTC	CASSRSAGDEQFF
TRBV12-3/TRBV12-4	TRBJ1-5	few	-	TGTGCCGGCAGTCAGGACGGAGGATATCAGCCCCAGCATTTT	CAGSQDGGYQPQHF
TRBV21-1	TRBJ2-7	-	-	TGTGCCAGCAGCTACCGGGACTTGCCAGCCGAGCAGTACTTC	CASSYRDLPAEQYF
TRBV6-2/TRBV6-3	TRBJ2-5	-	-	TGTGCCAGCAGTTGGAAGGGACACCCACAAGAGACCCAGTACTTC	CASSWKGHPQETQYF
TRBV5-1	TRBJ1-2	-	TRBD1	TGCGCCAGCAGCTTGGACGGACAGGGAGGCAACTATGGCTACACCTTC	CASSLDGQGGNYGYTF
TRBV12-3/TRBV12-4	TRBJ1-2	-	TRBD1	TGTGCCAGCAGTTTAGTCGCCAGGGGGAGGAGTGGCTACACCTTC	CASSLVARGRSGYTF
TRBV5-1	TRBJ1-1	-	-	TGCGCCAGCAGCATAGCCGGGAATGAAGCTTTCTTT	CASSIAGNEAFF
TRBV6-5	TRBJ1-1	-	-	TGTGCCAGCAGTTACTCGACAAGGATGAACACTGAAGCTTTCTTT	CASSYSTRMNTEAFF
TRBV20-1	TRBJ2-7	few	-	TGCAGTGCTGTAGCGGCACCTAGCTCCTACGAGCAGTACTTC	CSAVAAPSSYEQYF
TRBV20-1	TRBJ2-3	few	-	TGCAGTGCCCTACTCGACCCGACAGATACGCAGTATTTT	CSALLDPTDTQYF
TRBV18	TRBJ1-1	-	-	TGTGCCAGCTCACGCCGACGAGGCGCTGACACTGAAGCTTTCTTT	CASSRRRGADTEAFF
TRBV7-9	TRBJ2-3	few	-	TGTGCCAGCAGCCCAAGTTCCTCAGATACGCAGTATTTT	CASSPSSSDTQYF
TRBV10-3	TRBJ2-1	-	TRBD1	TGTGCCATCAGTGAACCAGGGACAGCAGCCGCCTACAATGAGCAGTTCTTC	CAISEPGTAAAYNEQFF
TRBV7-9	TRBJ2-3	-	TRBD2	TGTGCCAGCAGCGTAGGGACTAGCGAGAGCACAGATACGCAGTATTTT	CASSVGTSESTDTQYF
TRBV25-1	TRBJ2-5	many	TRBD2	TGTGCCAGCAGTGAAGGGGGGACGGGGGGTCAAGAGACCCAGTACTTC	CASSEGGTGGQETQYF